This T cell receptor beta chain comes out of a study of cytomegalovirus exposure and HLA in healthy donors. Study in general: Prior work identified 117 million unique TCR beta sequences in around 170 million T cells.

Germline-derived CDR1 and CDR2 are MNHNY and SVGAGI (reference sequence). Unmatched junction bases numbered 7, after V lost 5 bases and J lost 4 bases. The CDR3 spans 15 residues. The study ran its PCR with 60 Vbeta and 13 Jbeta primers. Sequenced by immunoSEQ multiplex PCR; TCRdb stores in-frame clones only, minus some. In the table there are roughly 160,000 clones, around 82% of which are singletons. The chain recombines TRBV6-6 with TRBJ2-1; 8 bases agree with TRBD2. Sequencing used PBMCs. The TCR was taken from a boy younger than 10 in good health and CMV-seronegative. CDR3 DNA: TGTGCCAGCAGTCGATCGACGGGGGGGTACAATGAGCAGTTCTTC. It yields the protein CASSRSTGGYNEQFF.